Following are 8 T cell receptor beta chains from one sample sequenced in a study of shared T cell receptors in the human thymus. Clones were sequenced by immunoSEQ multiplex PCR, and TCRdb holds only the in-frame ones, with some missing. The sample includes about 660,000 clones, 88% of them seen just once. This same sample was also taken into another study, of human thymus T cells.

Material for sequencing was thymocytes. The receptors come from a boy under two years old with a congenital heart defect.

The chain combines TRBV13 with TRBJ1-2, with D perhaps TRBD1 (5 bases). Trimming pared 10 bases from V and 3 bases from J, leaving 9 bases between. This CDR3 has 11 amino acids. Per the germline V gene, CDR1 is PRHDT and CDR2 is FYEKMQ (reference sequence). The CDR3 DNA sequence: TGTGCCACGGGGGGTGACTATGGCTACACCTTC. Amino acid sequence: CATGGDYGYTF.

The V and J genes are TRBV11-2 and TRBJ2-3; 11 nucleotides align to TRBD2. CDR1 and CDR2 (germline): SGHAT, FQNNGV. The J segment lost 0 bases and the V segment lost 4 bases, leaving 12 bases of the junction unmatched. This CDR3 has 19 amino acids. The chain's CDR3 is CASSWAASGRSSSTDTQYF. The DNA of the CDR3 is TGTGCCAGCAGCTGGGCAGCTAGCGGGAGGTCCTCTAGCACAGATACGCAGTATTTT.

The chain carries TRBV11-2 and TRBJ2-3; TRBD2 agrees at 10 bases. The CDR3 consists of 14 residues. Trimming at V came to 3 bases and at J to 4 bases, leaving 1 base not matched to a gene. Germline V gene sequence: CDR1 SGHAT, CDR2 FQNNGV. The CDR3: CASSLGTSADTQYF. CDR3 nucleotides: TGTGCCAGCAGCTTGGGGACTAGCGCAGATACGCAGTATTTT.

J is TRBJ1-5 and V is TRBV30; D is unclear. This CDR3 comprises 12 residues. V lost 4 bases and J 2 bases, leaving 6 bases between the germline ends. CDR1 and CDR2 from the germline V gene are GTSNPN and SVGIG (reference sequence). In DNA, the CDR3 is TGTGCCTGGACGCGGGGCAATCAGCCCCAGCATTTT. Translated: CAWTRGNQPQHF.

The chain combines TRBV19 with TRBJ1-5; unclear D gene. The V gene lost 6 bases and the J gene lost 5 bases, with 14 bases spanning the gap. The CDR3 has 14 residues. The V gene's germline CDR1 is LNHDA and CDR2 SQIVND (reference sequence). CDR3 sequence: CASRYRGGYQPQHF. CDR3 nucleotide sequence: TGTGCCAGTAGGTATCGGGGAGGTTATCAGCCCCAGCATTTT.

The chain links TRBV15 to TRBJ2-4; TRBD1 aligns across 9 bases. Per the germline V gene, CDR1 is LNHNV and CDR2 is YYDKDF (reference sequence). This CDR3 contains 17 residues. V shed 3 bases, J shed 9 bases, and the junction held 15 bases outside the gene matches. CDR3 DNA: TGTGCCACCAGCAGTGGGGACAGGGAAGCCCAACATGGCATTCAGTACTTC. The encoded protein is CATSSGDREAQHGIQYF.

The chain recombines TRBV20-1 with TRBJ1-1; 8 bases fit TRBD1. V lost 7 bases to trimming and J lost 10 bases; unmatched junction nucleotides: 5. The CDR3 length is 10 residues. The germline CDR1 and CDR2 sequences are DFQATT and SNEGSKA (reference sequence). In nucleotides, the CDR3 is TGCAGTGATACCCAGGGGGCAGCTTTCTTT. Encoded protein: CSDTQGAAFF.

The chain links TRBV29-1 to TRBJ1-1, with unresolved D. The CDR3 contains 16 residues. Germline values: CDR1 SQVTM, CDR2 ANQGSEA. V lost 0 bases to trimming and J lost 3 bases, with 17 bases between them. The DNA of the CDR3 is TGCAGCGTTGAAGATCTCCGACGGCGAGGTCACACTGAAGCTTTCTTT. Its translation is CSVEDLRRRGHTEAFF.